Below are 3 T cell receptor beta chains sequenced from a single sample in a study of glioma-infiltrating T cells. Amplification of TCR alpha and beta CDR3 regions from RNA used iRepertoire nested multiplex PCR. TCRdb processed the multiplex PCR reads anew with MiXCR; each CDR3 protein has one entry. This table holds approximately 90,000 distinct CDR3 sequences, roughly 23% found once. Material: glioma tissue, nonneoplastic brain tissue, or PBMCs (not recorded which). The receptor set was obtained from a human donor with low-grade glioma or glioblastoma, undergoing nonglioma brain surgery, or in good health (not recorded which).

This clonotype was observed at least ten times. The V call is TRBV5-4, the J call TRBJ1-1, with D possibly matching TRBD1 (5 bases). V was cut by 4 bases and J by 7 bases, with 11 bases left in between. This CDR3 is built from 12 residues. Germline lookup yields CDR1 SGHNT and CDR2 YYREEE (reference sequence). Here the CDR3 DNA reads TGTGCCAGCAGCACGGGGGGTAGTGAAGCTTTCTTT. Its translation: CASSTGGSEAFF.

This clonotype was observed many times. V gene TRBV27 combines with J gene TRBJ1-4; D might be TRBD1 (6 bases). The CDR3 is made up of 15 amino acids. Trimming took off 1 base at V and 5 bases at J, with 11 bases between the two ends. Germline V CDR1 and CDR2: MNHEY, SMNVEV (reference sequence). DNA for the CDR3: TGTGCCAGCAGTTTATTAGGACAGTGGAATGAAAAACTGTTTTTT. Translation gives CASSLLGQWNEKLFF.

Remarks on this clonotype: Since a much larger clone is just one base distant, this may be a read error. This rearrangement joins TRBV15 to TRBJ2-5, with a weak D call TRBD1 (5 bases). V lost 0 bases, J lost 5 bases, and 13 bases lay in between. This CDR3 has 15 residues. Germline-derived CDR1 and CDR2 are LNHNV and YYDKDF (reference sequence). CDR3 sequence: CATSREGAGGETQYF. In DNA form, the CDR3 reads TGTGCCACCAGCAGAGAAGGGGCAGGTGGCGAGACCCAGTACTTC.